What follows is one T cell receptor beta chain and its context. The data originate from a study of technical replicates of blood from a few donors. This CDR3 has 16 amino acids. V shed 1 base and J shed 8 bases, with 15 bases lying between them. Per germline, CDR1 LGHNA and CDR2 YSLEER. TCRdb keeps only in-frame clones here, not all; method: immunoSEQ multiplex PCR. The sample yields 59,000 or so clones, 80% to 95% seen once. Sequencing was done on a sample of PBMCs. The origin of this receptor is a human donor in good health. Some clones in this sample may be carry-over from other donors' samples. The V gene is TRBV4-3, the J gene TRBJ1-6; D is unclear. CDR3 coding DNA: TGCGCCAGCAGCCAAGGCCCCGCGGGGTTATATTCACCCCTCCACTTT. Translated: CASSQGPAGLYSPLHF.